This is a list of T cell receptor beta chains from one sample in a study of T cells in Graves' hyperthyroidism and ophthalmopathy. TCRdb redid the calling of the multiplex PCR reads with MiXCR, one entry per CDR3 protein. The sample has about 500,000 distinct CDR3 sequences, roughly 16% seen once. The material sequenced was blood. These receptors were collected from a woman in her twenties or thirties with Graves' ophthalmopathy. The CDR3 runs from the conserved cysteine through the conserved F or W. The D gene is left open where the match is weak. Size is stated for part of the rows, as once, few or many counts, or as a class when the clone is expanded.

clone size: .; J gene: TRBJ2-5; D gene: .; V gene: TRBV27; CDR3 DNA: TGTGCCAGCAGTGACAGGAAGACCCAGTACTTC; CDR3 protein: CASSDRKTQYF
clone size: many; J gene: TRBJ1-5; D gene: .; V gene: TRBV28; CDR3 DNA: TGTGCCAGCAGAACGGAATACAGGGTCAGCAATCAGCCCCAGCATTTT; CDR3 protein: CASRTEYRVSNQPQHF
clone size: .; J gene: TRBJ2-7; D gene: TRBD2; V gene: TRBV7-2; CDR3 DNA: TGTGCCAGCAGCTCACCGGGACTAGCCTACGAGCAGTACTTC; CDR3 protein: CASSSPGLAYEQYF
clone size: .; J gene: TRBJ2-5; D gene: TRBD2; V gene: TRBV28; CDR3 DNA: TGTGCCAGCACCTTGGCGGGAGGGCCTAAGGAGACCCAGTACTTC; CDR3 protein: CASTLAGGPKETQYF
clone size: .; J gene: TRBJ2-7; D gene: TRBD1; V gene: TRBV5-6; CDR3 DNA: TGTGCCAGCAGCCCCCGGGACAGGGCGGCTCGGGAGCAGTACTTC; CDR3 protein: CASSPRDRAAREQYF
clone size: many; J gene: TRBJ2-7; D gene: .; V gene: TRBV7-2; CDR3 DNA: TGTGCCAGCAGCTCGACGACAGTTGGCGTGGAGCAGTACTTC; CDR3 protein: CASSSTTVGVEQYF
clone size: many; J gene: TRBJ2-7; D gene: .; V gene: TRBV6-2/TRBV6-3; CDR3 DNA: TGTGCCAGCAGCTCAGGAGCCTACGAGCAGTACTTC; CDR3 protein: CASSSGAYEQYF
clone size: few; J gene: TRBJ2-2; D gene: .; V gene: TRBV9; CDR3 DNA: TGTGCCAGCAGCGGGCCCCCGGGCACCGGGGAGCTGTTTTTT; CDR3 protein: CASSGPPGTGELFF
clone size: few; J gene: TRBJ2-4; D gene: .; V gene: TRBV6-2/TRBV6-3; CDR3 DNA: TGTGCCAGCAGTTACCCCGCGTACATTCAGTACTTC; CDR3 protein: CASSYPAYIQYF
clone size: once; J gene: TRBJ1-4; D gene: .; V gene: TRBV5-1; CDR3 DNA: TGTGCCAGCAGCGTGGCGGGGGGGAATGAAAAACTGTTTTTT; CDR3 protein: CASSVAGGNEKLFF
clone size: .; J gene: TRBJ2-2; D gene: .; V gene: TRBV6-1; CDR3 DNA: TGTGCCAGCAGTGAAATAGTTACAACCGGGGAGCTGTTTTTT; CDR3 protein: CASSEIVTTGELFF
clone size: many; J gene: TRBJ1-1; D gene: .; V gene: TRBV28; CDR3 DNA: TGTGCCAGCAGGGGCGCAGGGTACACTGAAGCTTTCTTT; CDR3 protein: CASRGAGYTEAFF
clone size: few; J gene: TRBJ2-5; D gene: TRBD2; V gene: TRBV20-1; CDR3 DNA: TGCAGTGCGACAACCGGGACTAGCTTACAAGAGACCCAGTACTTC; CDR3 protein: CSATTGTSLQETQYF
clone size: many; J gene: TRBJ2-3; D gene: .; V gene: TRBV7-9; CDR3 DNA: TGTGCCAGCAGCGTGGATCAGGGCACAGATACGCAGTATTTT; CDR3 protein: CASSVDQGTDTQYF
clone size: many; J gene: TRBJ2-5; D gene: .; V gene: TRBV20-1; CDR3 DNA: TGCAGTGCTCAATGGGACGCCGGGGGGCGGACCCAGTACTTC; CDR3 protein: CSAQWDAGGRTQYF
clone size: few; J gene: TRBJ1-3; D gene: .; V gene: TRBV5-1; CDR3 DNA: TGCGCCAGCAGCATGACACCGCCCGCCTCTGGAAACACCATATATTTT; CDR3 protein: CASSMTPPASGNTIYF
clone size: .; J gene: TRBJ2-3; D gene: .; V gene: TRBV19; CDR3 DNA: TGTGCCAGTAGTACGGTATATGGACAGACTAGCACAGATACGCGGTATTTT; CDR3 protein: CASSTVYGQTSTDTRYF
clone size: many; J gene: TRBJ1-2; D gene: .; V gene: TRBV15; CDR3 DNA: TGTGCCACCAGCAGAGCAATCACGGACCCTTATGGCTACACCTTC; CDR3 protein: CATSRAITDPYGYTF
clone size: .; J gene: TRBJ1-1; D gene: .; V gene: TRBV5-1; CDR3 DNA: TGCGCCAGCAGCTTGGTACCGACAGATACTGAAGCTTTCTTT; CDR3 protein: CASSLVPTDTEAFF
clone size: many; J gene: TRBJ1-4; D gene: .; V gene: TRBV20-1; CDR3 DNA: TGCAGTGCTATGGCGTCCACTAATGAAAAACTGTTTTTT; CDR3 protein: CSAMASTNEKLFF
clone size: many; J gene: TRBJ1-1; D gene: .; V gene: TRBV2; CDR3 DNA: TGTGCCAGCGTCGGGACTCCCGAGAACACTGAAGCTTTCTTT; CDR3 protein: CASVGTPENTEAFF
clone size: .; J gene: TRBJ2-1; D gene: TRBD2; V gene: TRBV7-2; CDR3 DNA: TGTGCCAGCCGCCGGGCTAGCGGATCCTACGAGCAGTTCTTC; CDR3 protein: CASRRASGSYEQFF
clone size: few; J gene: TRBJ2-3; D gene: TRBD2; V gene: TRBV20-1; CDR3 DNA: TGCAGTGCCTCGACGGGGACTAGTTCGACAGATACGCAGTATTTT; CDR3 protein: CSASTGTSSTDTQYF
clone size: many; J gene: TRBJ2-7; D gene: TRBD1; V gene: TRBV12-3/TRBV12-4; CDR3 DNA: TGTGCCAGCAGCTATACCGGGACAGGGAGTTCCTACGAGCAGTACTTC; CDR3 protein: CASSYTGTGSSYEQYF
clone size: few; J gene: TRBJ2-1; D gene: TRBD2; V gene: TRBV7-2; CDR3 DNA: TGTGCCAGCAGCCCCCTTATGGCTAGCGGGAGTCGAAGGGATGAGCAGTTCTTC; CDR3 protein: CASSPLMASGSRRDEQFF
clone size: few; J gene: TRBJ2-7; D gene: .; V gene: TRBV6-2/TRBV6-3; CDR3 DNA: TGTGCCAGTCTCCAGGGTGCTGGCTACGAGCAGTACTTC; CDR3 protein: CASLQGAGYEQYF
clone size: many; J gene: TRBJ2-1; D gene: TRBD2; V gene: TRBV7-2; CDR3 DNA: TGTGCCAGCAGTTCCGTAACTAGCGGGAGGGTCAATGAGCAGTTCTTC; CDR3 protein: CASSSVTSGRVNEQFF
clone size: many; J gene: TRBJ2-5; D gene: .; V gene: TRBV3-1; CDR3 DNA: TGTGCCAGCAGCCCGGTAGGTGAGACCCAGTACTTC; CDR3 protein: CASSPVGETQYF
clone size: .; J gene: TRBJ1-6; D gene: .; V gene: TRBV4-2; CDR3 DNA: TGTGCCAGCAGCCAAGCCGCCAGGGTGTTATATTCACCCCTCCACTTT; CDR3 protein: CASSQAARVLYSPLHF
clone size: many; J gene: TRBJ1-6; D gene: .; V gene: TRBV30; CDR3 DNA: TGTGCCTGGCATACCGGGACTTCGAATTCACCCCTCCACTTT; CDR3 protein: CAWHTGTSNSPLHF
clone size: .; J gene: TRBJ1-1; D gene: .; V gene: TRBV5-4; CDR3 DNA: TGTGCCAGCAGCCTACAGGCAGGGAGCACTGAAGCTTTCTTT; CDR3 protein: CASSLQAGSTEAFF
clone size: few; J gene: TRBJ2-2; D gene: .; V gene: TRBV20-1; CDR3 DNA: TGCAGTGCTAGAAGGACGGCGAACACCGGGGAGCTGTTTTTT; CDR3 protein: CSARRTANTGELFF
clone size: few; J gene: TRBJ1-4; D gene: .; V gene: TRBV4-1; CDR3 DNA: TGCGCCAGCAGCCAAGCCGGGACGGTGAATGAAAAACTGTTTTTT; CDR3 protein: CASSQAGTVNEKLFF
clone size: .; J gene: TRBJ2-7; D gene: .; V gene: TRBV20-1; CDR3 DNA: TGCAGTGCCATTTCCGCGGCTAGTTGGGGTTACGAGCAGTACTTC; CDR3 protein: CSAISAASWGYEQYF
clone size: few; J gene: TRBJ2-5; D gene: TRBD2; V gene: TRBV28; CDR3 DNA: TGTGCCGGTGCTTCGGGGGGGCATCAAGAGACCCAGTACTTC; CDR3 protein: CAGASGGHQETQYF
clone size: many; J gene: TRBJ1-5; D gene: TRBD1; V gene: TRBV10-3; CDR3 DNA: TGTGCCATCAGTCAAACAGGGGATGCTCAGCCCCAGCATTTT; CDR3 protein: CAISQTGDAQPQHF
clone size: many; J gene: TRBJ2-5; D gene: .; V gene: TRBV5-6; CDR3 DNA: TGTGCCAGCAGCTTGATCGGACTCTACCAAGAGACCCAGTACTTC; CDR3 protein: CASSLIGLYQETQYF
clone size: .; J gene: TRBJ2-5; D gene: TRBD2; V gene: TRBV9; CDR3 DNA: TGTGCCAGCAGCGAGACTAGCGGTGATGGAGTGGCCCAGTACTTC; CDR3 protein: CASSETSGDGVAQYF
clone size: few; J gene: TRBJ2-1; D gene: TRBD2; V gene: TRBV20-1; CDR3 DNA: TGCAGTGCAAGAGGGACTAGCGGGAGGGCCTTGAATGAGCAGTTCTTC; CDR3 protein: CSARGTSGRALNEQFF
clone size: few; J gene: TRBJ2-7; D gene: .; V gene: TRBV6-1; CDR3 DNA: TGTGCCAGCAGTGAAGCCTTAAAGGGGTCTTCCGAGCAGTACTTC; CDR3 protein: CASSEALKGSSEQYF